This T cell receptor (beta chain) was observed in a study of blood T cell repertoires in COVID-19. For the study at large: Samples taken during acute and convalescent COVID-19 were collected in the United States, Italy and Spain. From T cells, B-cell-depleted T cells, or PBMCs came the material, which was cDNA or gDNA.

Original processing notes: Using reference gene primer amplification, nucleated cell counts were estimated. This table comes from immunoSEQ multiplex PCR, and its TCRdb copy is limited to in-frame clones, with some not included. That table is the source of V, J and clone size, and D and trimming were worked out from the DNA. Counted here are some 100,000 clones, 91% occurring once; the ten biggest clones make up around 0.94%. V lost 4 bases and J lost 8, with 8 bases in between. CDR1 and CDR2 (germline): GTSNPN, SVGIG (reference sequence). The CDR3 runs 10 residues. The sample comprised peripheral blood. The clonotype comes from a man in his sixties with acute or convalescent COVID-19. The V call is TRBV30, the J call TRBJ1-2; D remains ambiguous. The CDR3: CAWKSVGYTF. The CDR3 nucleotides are TGTGCCTGGAAATCCGTAGGCTACACCTTC.